This T cell receptor beta chain is from a study of blood T cell repertoires in COVID-19. Across the study: The United States, Italy and Spain provided the acute and convalescent COVID-19 samples. Sources were T cells, B-cell-depleted T cells, or PBMCs; the material itself was cDNA or gDNA.

The authors' processing: Nucleated cell counts were estimated from reference gene primer amplification. Generated by immunoSEQ multiplex PCR, the TCRdb table keeps only in-frame clones and is missing some. V and J calls and clone size come straight from that table; D and trimming were deduced from the DNA. The table has 120,000 to 150,000 clones, 70% to 90% seen once. The CDR3 consists of 14 residues. Germline V lookup: CDR1 MNHNS, CDR2 SASEGT. Trimming removed 2 bases from V and 4 bases from J; junction bases left unmatched: 2. The chain is built from TRBV6-1 and TRBJ2-3; 8 bases are shared with TRBD2. The clonotype comes from a human donor with acute or convalescent COVID-19. The donor label of this sample is uncertain. Sequencing was carried out using peripheral blood. The CDR3 here is CASSERGGADTQYF. CDR3 nucleotide sequence: TGTGCCAGCAGTGAACGGGGGGGCGCAGATACGCAGTATTTT.